The table lists the clone carrying this T cell receptor (beta chain) with many counts. Antigen specificity is unknown. Germline-derived CDR1 and CDR2 are DFQATT and SNEGSKA (reference sequence). The CDR3 covers 13 residues. The germline V and J ends were trimmed by 6 bases and 3 bases, with 15 bases remaining between them. The data stem from a study of CD8 T cells in ankylosing spondylitis. Study-level points and caveats: What appeared characteristic of ankylosing spondylitis blood was a TCR beta motif of under 10 highly homologous variants.

Each CDR3 protein is one row after TCRdb ran MiXCR on the 5' RACE reads. Here the sample spans around 490,000 distinct CDR3 sequences, roughly 5% being singletons. The sequence was collected from a male donor with ankylosing spondylitis. The rearrangement joins TRBV20-1 to TRBJ2-7; D is undetermined. Sequencing was done on a sample of blood, either unsorted or a sorted T cell fraction (not recorded which). CDR3 sequence: CSAPPLPGYEQYF. The DNA of the CDR3 is TGCAGTGCCCCCCCCCTCCCGGGCTACGAGCAGTACTTC.